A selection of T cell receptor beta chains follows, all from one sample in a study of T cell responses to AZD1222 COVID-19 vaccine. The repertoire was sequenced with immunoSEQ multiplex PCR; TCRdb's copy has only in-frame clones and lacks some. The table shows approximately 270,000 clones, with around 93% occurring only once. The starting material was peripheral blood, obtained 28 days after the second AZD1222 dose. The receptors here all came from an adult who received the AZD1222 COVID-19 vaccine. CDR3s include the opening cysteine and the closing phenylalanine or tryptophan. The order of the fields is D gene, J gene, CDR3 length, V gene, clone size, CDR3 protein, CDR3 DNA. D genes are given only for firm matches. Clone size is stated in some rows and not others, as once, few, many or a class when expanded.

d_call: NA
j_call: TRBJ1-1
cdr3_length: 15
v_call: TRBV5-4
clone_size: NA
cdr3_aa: CASSLRGGGNTEAFF
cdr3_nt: TGTGCCAGCAGCTTGAGGGGCGGTGGGAACACTGAAGCTTTCTTT

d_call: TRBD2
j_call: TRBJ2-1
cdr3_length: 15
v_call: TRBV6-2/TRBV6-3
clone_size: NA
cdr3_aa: CASSTLAAAYNEQFF
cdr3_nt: TGTGCCAGCAGCACCCTAGCGGCGGCCTACAATGAGCAGTTCTTC

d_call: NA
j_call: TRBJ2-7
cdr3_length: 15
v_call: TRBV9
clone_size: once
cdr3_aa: CASSPDPLAGYEQYF
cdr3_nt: TGTGCCAGCAGCCCCGATCCGCTAGCTGGCTACGAGCAGTACTTC

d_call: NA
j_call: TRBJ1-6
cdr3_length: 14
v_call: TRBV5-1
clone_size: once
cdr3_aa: CASSLDRANSPLHF
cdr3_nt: TGCGCCAGCAGCTTGGACAGGGCCAATTCACCCCTCCACTTT

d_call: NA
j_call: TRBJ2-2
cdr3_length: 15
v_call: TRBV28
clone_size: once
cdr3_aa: CASTEGGTYTGELFF
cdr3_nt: TGTGCCAGCACCGAGGGGGGCACCTACACCGGGGAGCTGTTTTTT

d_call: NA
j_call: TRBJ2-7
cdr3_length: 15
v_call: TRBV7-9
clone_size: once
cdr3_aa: CASSTAGTSPYEQYF
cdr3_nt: TGTGCCAGCAGCACAGCTGGGACCTCTCCCTACGAGCAGTACTTC

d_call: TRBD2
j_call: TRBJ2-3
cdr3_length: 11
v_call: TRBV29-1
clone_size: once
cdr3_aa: CSALGASGVNF
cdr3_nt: TGCAGCGCCTTGGGGGCTAGCGGGGTGAATTTT

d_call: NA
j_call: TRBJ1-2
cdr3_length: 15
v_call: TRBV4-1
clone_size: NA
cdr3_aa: CASSQPSVSNYGYTF
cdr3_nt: TGCGCCAGCAGCCAACCGAGTGTTTCTAACTATGGCTACACCTTC

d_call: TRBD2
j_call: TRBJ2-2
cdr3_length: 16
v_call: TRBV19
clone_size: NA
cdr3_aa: CASSPSGGANTGELFF
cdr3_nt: TGTGCCAGTAGCCCTAGCGGGGGGGCAAACACCGGGGAGCTGTTTTTT

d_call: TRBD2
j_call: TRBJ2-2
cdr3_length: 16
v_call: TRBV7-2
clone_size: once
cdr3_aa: CASSYNSGGAGGELFF
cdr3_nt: TGTGCCAGCAGTTATAACAGCGGGGGGGCTGGCGGGGAGCTGTTTTTT

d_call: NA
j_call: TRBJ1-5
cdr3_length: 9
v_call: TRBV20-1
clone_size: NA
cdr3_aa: CSVGQPQHF
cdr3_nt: TGCAGTGTGGGACAGCCCCAGCATTTT

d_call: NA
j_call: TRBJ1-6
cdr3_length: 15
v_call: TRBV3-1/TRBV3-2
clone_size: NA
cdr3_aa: CASSFRTGNNSPLHF
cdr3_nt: TGTGCCAGCAGCTTTAGGACGGGGAATAATTCACCCCTCCACTTT

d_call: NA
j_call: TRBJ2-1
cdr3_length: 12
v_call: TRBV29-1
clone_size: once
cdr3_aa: CSVLGGDHEQFF
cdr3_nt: TGCAGCGTTCTGGGTGGGGACCATGAGCAGTTCTTC

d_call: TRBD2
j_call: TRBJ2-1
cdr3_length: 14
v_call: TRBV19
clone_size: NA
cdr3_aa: CASSILAGLNEQFF
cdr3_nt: TGTGCCAGTAGTATTCTAGCGGGGCTCAATGAGCAGTTCTTC

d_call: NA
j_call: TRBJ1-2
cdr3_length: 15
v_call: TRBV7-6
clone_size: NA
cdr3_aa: CASSSGFSLRGGYTF
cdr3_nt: TGTGCCAGCAGCTCCGGGTTCAGCTTGAGGGGAGGCTACACCTTC

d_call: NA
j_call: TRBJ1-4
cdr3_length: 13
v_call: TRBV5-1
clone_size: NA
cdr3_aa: CASSLELTEKLFF
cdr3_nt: TGCGCCAGCAGCTTGGAGTTAACTGAAAAACTGTTTTTT

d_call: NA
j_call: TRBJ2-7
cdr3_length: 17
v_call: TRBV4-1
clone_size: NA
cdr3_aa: CASSQGTGVTSENEQYF
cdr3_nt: TGCGCCAGCAGCCAAGGAACAGGGGTAACTAGCGAAAACGAGCAGTACTTC

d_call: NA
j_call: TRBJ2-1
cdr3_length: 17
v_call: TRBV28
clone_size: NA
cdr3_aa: CASIPPLGIAGGNEQFF
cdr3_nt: TGTGCCAGCATACCTCCCTTGGGGATAGCAGGAGGGAATGAGCAGTTCTTC

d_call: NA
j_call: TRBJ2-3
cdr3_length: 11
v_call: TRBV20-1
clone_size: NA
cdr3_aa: CSAPLGDTQYF
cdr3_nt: TGCAGTGCCCCCCTGGGAGATACGCAGTATTTT

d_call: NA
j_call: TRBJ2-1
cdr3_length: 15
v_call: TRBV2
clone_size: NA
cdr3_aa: CASRIMGGAENEQFF
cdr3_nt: TGTGCCAGCAGAATAATGGGGGGGGCCGAGAATGAGCAGTTCTTC

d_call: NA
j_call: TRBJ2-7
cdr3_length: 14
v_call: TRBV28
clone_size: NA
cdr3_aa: CASSSSGSWWEQYF
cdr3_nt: TGTGCCAGCAGTTCGTCCGGGTCCTGGTGGGAGCAGTACTTC

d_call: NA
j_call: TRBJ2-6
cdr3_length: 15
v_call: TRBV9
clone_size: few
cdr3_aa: CASSVIDSGANVLTF
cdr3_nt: TGTGCCAGCAGCGTTATAGACTCTGGGGCCAACGTCCTGACTTTC

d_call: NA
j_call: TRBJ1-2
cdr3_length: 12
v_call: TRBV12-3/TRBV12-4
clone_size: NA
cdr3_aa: CASSLAPSPYTF
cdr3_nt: TGTGCCAGCAGTTTAGCGCCGTCGCCTTACACCTTC

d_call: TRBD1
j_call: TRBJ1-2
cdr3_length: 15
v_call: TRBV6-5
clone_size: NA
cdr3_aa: CASKGVDRGAYGYTF
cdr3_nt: TGTGCCAGCAAGGGGGTTGACAGGGGCGCCTATGGCTACACCTTC